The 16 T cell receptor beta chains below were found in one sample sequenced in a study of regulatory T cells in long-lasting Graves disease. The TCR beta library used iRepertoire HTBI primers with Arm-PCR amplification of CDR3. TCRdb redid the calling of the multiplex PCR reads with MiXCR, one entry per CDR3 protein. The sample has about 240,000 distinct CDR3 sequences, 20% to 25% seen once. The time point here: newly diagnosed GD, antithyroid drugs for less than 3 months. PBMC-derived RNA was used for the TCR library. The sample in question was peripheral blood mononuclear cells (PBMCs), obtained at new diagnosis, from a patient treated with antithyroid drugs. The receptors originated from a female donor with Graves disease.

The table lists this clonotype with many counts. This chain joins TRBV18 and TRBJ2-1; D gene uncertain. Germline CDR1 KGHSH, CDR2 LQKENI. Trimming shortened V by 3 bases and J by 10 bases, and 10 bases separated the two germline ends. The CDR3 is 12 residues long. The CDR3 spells CASSPTALEQFF. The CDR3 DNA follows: TGTGCCAGCTCACCCACAGCTTTGGAGCAGTTCTTC.

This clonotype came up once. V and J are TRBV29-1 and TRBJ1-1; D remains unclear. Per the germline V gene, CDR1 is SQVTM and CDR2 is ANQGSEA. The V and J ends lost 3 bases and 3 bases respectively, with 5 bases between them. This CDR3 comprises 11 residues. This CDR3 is CSVDGDTEAFF. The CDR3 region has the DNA TGCAGCGTTGATGGAGACACTGAAGCTTTCTTT.

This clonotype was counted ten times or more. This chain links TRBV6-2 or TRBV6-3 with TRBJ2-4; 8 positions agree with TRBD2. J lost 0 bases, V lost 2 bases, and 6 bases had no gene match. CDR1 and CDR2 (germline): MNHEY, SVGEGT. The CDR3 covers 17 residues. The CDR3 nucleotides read TGTGCCAGCAGTTACGCGCGTAGCGGGATAGCCAAAAACATTCAGTACTTC. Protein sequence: CASSYARSGIAKNIQYF.

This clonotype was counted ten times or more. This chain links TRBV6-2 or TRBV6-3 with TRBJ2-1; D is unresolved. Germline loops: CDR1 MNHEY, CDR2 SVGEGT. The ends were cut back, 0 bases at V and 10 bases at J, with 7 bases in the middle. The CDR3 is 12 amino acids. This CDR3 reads CASSYSAWEQFF. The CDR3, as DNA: TGTGCCAGCAGTTACTCCGCTTGGGAGCAGTTCTTC.

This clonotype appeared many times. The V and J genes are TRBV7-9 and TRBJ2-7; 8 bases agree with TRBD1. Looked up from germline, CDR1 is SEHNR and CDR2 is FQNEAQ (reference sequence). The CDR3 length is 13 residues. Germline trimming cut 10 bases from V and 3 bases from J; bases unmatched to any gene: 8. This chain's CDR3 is CATRGQGNYEQYF. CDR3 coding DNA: TGTGCCACCCGCGGACAGGGTAACTACGAGCAGTACTTC. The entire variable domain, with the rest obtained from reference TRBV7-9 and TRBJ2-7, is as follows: DTGVSQNPRHKITKRGQNVTFRCDPISEHNRLYWYRQTLGQGPEFLTYFQNEAQLEKSRLLSDRFSAERPKGSFSTLEIQRTEQGDSAMYLCATRGQGNYEQYFGPGTRLTVT.

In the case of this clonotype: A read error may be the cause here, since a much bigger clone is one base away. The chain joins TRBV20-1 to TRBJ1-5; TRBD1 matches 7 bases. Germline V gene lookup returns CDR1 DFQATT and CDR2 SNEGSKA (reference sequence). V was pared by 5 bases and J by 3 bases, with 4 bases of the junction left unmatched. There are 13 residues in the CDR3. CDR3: CSAEGTVNQPQHF. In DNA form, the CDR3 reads TGCAGTGCTGAGGGGACAGTCAATCAGCCCCAGCATTTT.

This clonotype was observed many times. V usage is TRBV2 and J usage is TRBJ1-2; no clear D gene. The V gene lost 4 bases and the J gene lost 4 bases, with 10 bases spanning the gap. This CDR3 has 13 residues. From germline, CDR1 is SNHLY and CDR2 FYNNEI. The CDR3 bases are TGTGCCAGCAGTGGCAAGACTATCTATGGCTACACCTTC. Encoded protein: CASSGKTIYGYTF. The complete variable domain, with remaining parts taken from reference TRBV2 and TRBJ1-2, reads EPEVTQTPSHQVTQMGQEVILRCVPISNHLYFYWYRQILGQKVEFLVSFYNNEISEKSEIFDDQFSVERPDGSNFTLKIRSTKLEDSAMYFCASSGKTIYGYTFGSGTRLTVV.

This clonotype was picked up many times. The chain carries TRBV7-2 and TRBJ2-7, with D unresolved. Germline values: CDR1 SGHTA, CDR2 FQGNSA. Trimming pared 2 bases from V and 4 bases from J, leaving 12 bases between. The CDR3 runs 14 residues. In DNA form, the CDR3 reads TGTGCCAGCAGCTTAATCGGGTGGAAATACGAGCAGTACTTC. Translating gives CASSLIGWKYEQYF.

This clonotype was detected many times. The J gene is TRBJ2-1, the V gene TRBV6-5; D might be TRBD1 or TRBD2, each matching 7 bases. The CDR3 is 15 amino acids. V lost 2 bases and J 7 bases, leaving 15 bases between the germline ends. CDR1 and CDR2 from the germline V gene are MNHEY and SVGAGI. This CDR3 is CASSYGQGGANEQFF. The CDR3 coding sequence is TGTGCCAGCAGTTACGGGCAGGGGGGGGCTAATGAGCAGTTCTTC.

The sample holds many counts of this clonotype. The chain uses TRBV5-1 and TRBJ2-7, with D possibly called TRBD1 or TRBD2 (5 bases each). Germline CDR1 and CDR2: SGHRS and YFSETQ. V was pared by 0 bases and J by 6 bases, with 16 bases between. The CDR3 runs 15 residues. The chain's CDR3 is CASSLVLSGAPEQYF. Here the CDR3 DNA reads TGCGCCAGCAGCTTGGTTCTTTCCGGGGCCCCCGAGCAGTACTTC.

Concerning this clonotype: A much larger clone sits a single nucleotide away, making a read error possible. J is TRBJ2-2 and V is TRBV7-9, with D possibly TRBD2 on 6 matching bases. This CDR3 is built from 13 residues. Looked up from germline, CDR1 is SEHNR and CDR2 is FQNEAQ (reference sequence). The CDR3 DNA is TGTGCCAGCAGCAGGAGGAGCACCGGGGGGCTGTTTTTT. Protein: CASSRRSTGGLFF. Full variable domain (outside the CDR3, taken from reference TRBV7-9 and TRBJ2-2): DTGVSQNPRHKITKRGQNVTFRCDPISEHNRLYWYRQTLGQGPEFLTYFQNEAQLEKSRLLSDRFSAERPKGSFSTLEIQRTEQGDSAMYLCASSRRSTGGLFFGEGSRLTVL.

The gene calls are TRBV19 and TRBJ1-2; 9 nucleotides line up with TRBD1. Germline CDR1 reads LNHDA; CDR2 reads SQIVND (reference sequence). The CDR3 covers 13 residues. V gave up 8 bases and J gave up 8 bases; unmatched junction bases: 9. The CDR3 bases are TGTGCCAGTGGGGACAGGGACTCTTACGGCTACACCTTC. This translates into CASGDRDSYGYTF.

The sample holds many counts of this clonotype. CDR3 sequence: CASSGRDSYEQYF. The CDR3 coding sequence is TGTGCCAGCAGCGGACGGGACAGCTACGAGCAGTACTTC. The chain is built from TRBV3-1 and TRBJ2-7; 7 positions match TRBD1. The CDR3 extends over 13 amino acids. Unmatched junction bases numbered 4, after V lost 5 bases and J lost 3 bases. The germline CDR1 and CDR2 sequences are LGHDT and YNNKEL (reference sequence).

CDR3 sequence: CASSQEESVAGVILPKETQYF. As DNA, the CDR3 is TGTGCCAGCAGCCAAGAAGAGAGCGTAGCGGGGGTAATACTACCCAAAGAGACCCAGTACTTC. The rearrangement links TRBV4-2 to TRBJ2-5; 9 nucleotides match TRBD2. This CDR3 comprises 21 residues. The V segment lost 0 bases and the J segment 3 bases; nucleotides outside the gene matches: 20. Germline-derived CDR1 and CDR2 are LGHNA and YNFKEQ.

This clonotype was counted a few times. The CDR3 DNA reads as TGTGCCAGCAGCCCACAAAATGGAAGACCCGAGGAGCTGTTTTTT. Translated, it gives CASSPQNGRPEELFF. The V gene is TRBV7-2, the J gene TRBJ2-2; D call uncertain. The germline CDR1 and CDR2 sequences are SGHTA and FQGNSA. The CDR3 totals 15 residues. V was clipped by 5 bases and J by 10 bases, with 20 bases between them.

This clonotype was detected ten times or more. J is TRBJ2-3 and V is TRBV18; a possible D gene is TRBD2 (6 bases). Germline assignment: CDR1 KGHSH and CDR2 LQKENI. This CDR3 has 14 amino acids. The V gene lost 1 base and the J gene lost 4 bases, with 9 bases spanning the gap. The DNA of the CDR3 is TGTGCCAGCTCACCACGGGGGGACGCAGATACGCAGTATTTT. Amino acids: CASSPRGDADTQYF.